The T cell receptor beta chain under discussion was sequenced for a study of Ad26.COV2.S vaccination and SARS-CoV-2 variants. The germline V gene has CDR1 PRHDT and CDR2 FYEKMQ (reference sequence). The CDR3 runs to 13 residues. V gave up 10 bases and J gave up 7 bases, with 19 bases separating them. The treatment is: around 19 received Ad26.COV2.S at low or high dose, single or two shots; 5 received placebo; per-sample allocation not given. Specimen acquisition occurred on day 63 following the initial vaccine or placebo injection. Assay: immunoSEQ multiplex PCR; the TCRdb copy retains only in-frame clones and omits some. The top ten hold 6.4% of the sample, which has 300,000 to 400,000 clones, about 88% seen once.

The chain employs TRBV13 and TRBJ1-1, with no clear D. The TCR sequence derives from a person aged 18-65 years who received the Ad26.COV2.S COVID-19 vaccine or a placebo. The sequencing used peripheral blood, collected in a trial of Ad26.COV2.S vaccine versus placebo. CDR3 sequence: CATPGVTRNEAFF. DNA of the CDR3: TGTGCCACTCCTGGGGTAACCCGAAATGAAGCTTTCTTT. Full variable domain (missing parts from reference TRBV13 and TRBJ1-1): AAGVIQSPRHLIKEKRETATLKCYPIPRHDTVYWYQQGPGQDPQFLISFYEKMQSDKGSIPDRFSAQQFSDYHSELNMSSLELGDSALYFCATPGVTRNEAFFGQGTRLTVV.